These 30 T cell receptor beta chains were all obtained from the same sample, sequenced in a study of T-cell reconstitution after alpha-beta-depleted transplantation in children (dated by TCRdb to the mid-2010s). Library method: PCR. Sequencing instrument: Illumina HiSeq 2500. TCR libraries were prepared with molecular barcoding, using unique molecular identifiers to normalize TCRbeta repertoire quantification. In-frame beta chains were kept once TCRdb had trimmed the public reads at Q25 with fastp and called clones with MiXCR. When rows share a CDR3 protein, they turn into one entry using the most common DNA and genes. Recorded for this sample are hundreds of thousands of distinct CDR3 sequences; 10% to 15% of them occurred a single time. The top ten hold 2.2% of the sample. This specimen's treatment or condition label, interpreted: allogeneic hematopoietic cell transplantation with graft depleted of TCRalphabeta T cells and CD19 B cells.

Here the sequenced sample was PBMCs, mostly from graft donor cells, taken 360 days after TCRalphabeta/CD19-depleted stem cell transplant. The source of these receptors is a male patient younger than 18 who had a stem cell transplant for acute myeloid leukemia, so the T cells may come from the graft donor.

This clonotype was observed at least ten times. The V gene is TRBV9, the J gene TRBJ1-4; unclear D gene. Germline CDR1 reads SGDLS; CDR2 reads YYNGEE. Trimming took off 0 bases at V and 4 bases at J, with 10 bases between the two ends. The CDR3 totals 15 residues. Written as DNA, the CDR3 is TGTGCCAGCAGCGTAGTGGGGAACCGTAATGAAAAACTGTTTTTT. Translation gives CASSVVGNRNEKLFF. The entire variable domain, with the rest obtained from reference TRBV9 and TRBJ1-4, is as follows: DSGVTQTPKHLITATGQRVTLRCSPRSGDLSVYWYQQSLDQGLQFLIQYYNGEERAKGNILERFSAQQFPDLHSELNLSSLELGDSALYFCASSVVGNRNEKLFFGSGTQLSVL.

The chain joins TRBV18 to TRBJ2-1; tentative D call: TRBD2 (6 bases). CDR1 and CDR2 from the germline V gene are KGHSH and LQKENI. V lost 2 bases, J lost 3 bases, and 14 bases lay in between. The length of the CDR3 is 16 residues. The CDR3 is CASSPFTSSDYNEQFF. In nucleotides, the CDR3 is TGTGCCAGCTCACCATTTACTAGCTCGGACTACAATGAGCAGTTCTTC.

This clonotype appeared many times. The V and J genes are TRBV29-1 and TRBJ2-7; D is undetermined. Between the trimmed V and J ends, which lost 0 bases and 3 bases, there was a span of 3 bases. Germline CDR1 SQVTM, CDR2 ANQGSEA. The CDR3 is 11 amino acids. CDR3 sequence reads: CSVEEDYEQYF. The CDR3 DNA reads TGCAGCGTTGAAGAAGACTACGAGCAGTACTTC.

This clonotype was counted ten times or more. This chain joins TRBV12-3 or TRBV12-4 and TRBJ2-7; D is possibly TRBD2 (6 bases). This CDR3 has 16 amino acids. V lost 1 base and J lost 2, with 15 bases in between. The CDR3 region has the DNA TGTGCCAGCAGTTTAGAGCTAGCGTTGCGAACCTACGAGCAGTACTTC. Amino acids: CASSLELALRTYEQYF.

A word on this clonotype: A much larger clone lies a single base off, so this may be a read error. The chain uses TRBV12-3 or TRBV12-4 and TRBJ2-7; D possibly corresponds to TRBD1 (6 bases). The CDR3 totals 19 residues. Here the CDR3 reads CACSFRGWGTYTDLYEQYF. In nucleotides, the CDR3 is TGTGCCTGCAGTTTTAGAGGGTGGGGGACATATACCGACTTATACGAGCAGTACTTC.

There are many counts of this clonotype. The rearrangement joins TRBV29-1 to TRBJ2-1, with D perhaps matching TRBD2 (5 bases). Germline CDR1 and CDR2: SQVTM and ANQGSEA. Trimming pared 4 bases from V and 0 bases from J, leaving 22 bases between. The CDR3 extends over 18 amino acids. The CDR3 DNA reads TGCAGCGTTGTACGACCCGAATTGGCGGGTTACTCCTACAATGAGCAGTTCTTC. Protein sequence: CSVVRPELAGYSYNEQFF.

In this sample, this clonotype turned up a few times. The J gene is TRBJ2-7, the V gene TRBV28; 7 nucleotides line up with TRBD1. This CDR3 comprises 14 residues. Germline CDR1 and CDR2: MDHEN and SYDVKM. The trim removed 6 bases at V and 3 bases at J, leaving 8 bases unmatched. CDR3 sequence reads: CASRGTAGGYEQYF. CDR3 nucleotides: TGTGCCAGCAGGGGGACAGCTGGCGGCTACGAGCAGTACTTC.

This chain uses TRBV29-1 with TRBJ1-2, with 9 nucleotides matching TRBD1. J lost 8 bases, V lost 3 bases, and 19 bases had no gene match. Germline loops: CDR1 SQVTM, CDR2 ANQGSEA. CDR3 length: 17 amino acids. CDR3 sequence reads: CSVDDPDSRDRAVGYTF. The CDR3 DNA reads TGCAGCGTTGATGACCCCGATTCCCGGGACAGGGCGGTAGGCTACACCTTC.

In the case of this clonotype: This may stem from a read error, because a much larger clone lies one nucleotide away. This chain connects TRBV5-1 to TRBJ2-1; TRBD2 matches 11 bases. Per germline, CDR1 SGHRS and CDR2 YFSETQ. The CDR3 consists of 16 residues. CDR3 nucleotides: TGCACCAGCAGCTTGCTGACTAGCGGGGCGGAGAATGAGCAGTTCTTC. Translated: CTSSLLTSGAENEQFF. The entire variable domain, with the rest obtained from reference TRBV5-1 and TRBJ2-1, is as follows: KAGVTQTPRYLIKTRGQQVTLSCSPISGHRSVSWYQQTPGQGLQFLFEYFSETQRNKGNFPGRFSGRQFSNSRSEMNVSTLELGDSALYLCTSSLLTSGAENEQFFGPGTRLTVL.

The chain uses TRBV6-2 or TRBV6-3 and TRBJ2-7, with 14 bases that match TRBD2. V shed 5 bases and J 3 bases; nucleotides not matched to a gene: 9. Germline CDR1 reads MNHEY; CDR2 reads SVGEGT. The CDR3 contains 17 residues. CDR3 residues: CASSPRLAGGLLYEQYF. Here the CDR3 DNA reads TGTGCCAGCAGTCCAAGACTAGCGGGAGGGCTACTCTACGAGCAGTACTTC.

The chain employs TRBV28 and TRBJ2-7; D is perhaps TRBD2 (5 bases). With 3 bases removed from V and 2 bases from J, the gap between germline ends came to 14 bases. This CDR3 comprises 15 residues. Germline V gives CDR1 MDHEN, CDR2 SYDVKM. CDR3 in amino acids: CASSLVHEGTYEQYF. DNA of the CDR3: TGTGCCAGCAGTTTGGTCCACGAGGGTACCTACGAGCAGTACTTC.

J is TRBJ2-1 and V is TRBV7-6, with D tentatively TRBD2 (6 bases). This CDR3 contains 16 residues. Germline V lookup: CDR1 SGHVS, CDR2 FNYEAQ. Trimming pared 5 bases from V and 0 bases from J, leaving 14 bases between. CDR3 bases: TGTGCCAGCAGCCCCCACCAAGCGGGCTCCTACAATGAGCAGTTCTTC. The encoded protein is CASSPHQAGSYNEQFF.

In DNA, the CDR3 is TGTGCCAGCACGTCCTGGGGGGCGAGAGAGACCCAGTACTTC. As protein: CASTSWGARETQYF. The rearrangement uses TRBV28 and TRBJ2-5; D is possibly TRBD1 or TRBD2 (6 bases each). The ends were cut back, 7 bases at V and 4 bases at J, with 16 bases in the middle. The CDR3 extends over 14 amino acids. Germline V gene data show CDR1 as MDHEN and CDR2 as SYDVKM.

CDR3 in amino acids: CASSLAGLAGENTDTQYF. The CDR3 DNA reads TGTGCCAGCAGCTTAGCGGGACTAGCGGGAGAGAACACAGATACGCAGTATTTT. The V call is TRBV7-6, the J call TRBJ2-3, with 14 positions matching TRBD2. Germline V gene sequence: CDR1 SGHVS, CDR2 FNYEAQ. The CDR3 extends over 18 amino acids. Trimming took 0 bases from V and 2 from J; bases not matched to a gene: 4.

This clonotype was seen more than once but under ten times. The rearrangement uses TRBV24-1 and TRBJ2-1; D unresolved. V was cut by 2 bases and J by 3 bases, with 13 bases left in between. This CDR3 is built from 16 residues. Germline V gene sequence: CDR1 KGHDR, CDR2 SFDVKD. The CDR3 protein is CATSDYPGSFYNEQFF. The CDR3 coding sequence is TGTGCCACCAGTGATTATCCCGGGTCCTTCTACAATGAGCAGTTCTTC.

This clonotype was picked up many times. The chain recombines TRBV19 with TRBJ2-7, with D perhaps matching TRBD1 (5 bases). CDR1 is LNHDA, CDR2 SQIVND, per germline (reference sequence). Trimming removed 6 bases at V and 0 bases at J, with 12 bases between. There are 14 residues in the CDR3. As DNA, the CDR3 is TGTGCCAGTAGCCTAAGGACACTCTCCTACGAGCAGTACTTC. Translation: CASSLRTLSYEQYF.

This clonotype has just a few counts. V gene TRBV14 combines with J gene TRBJ1-2; no clear D. The CDR3 contains 13 residues. The germline V gene has CDR1 SGHDN and CDR2 FVKESK. Trimming cost V 4 bases and J 5 bases, with 11 bases left between them. CDR3 in DNA: TGTGCCAGCAGCCCCCGGACGGGTTATGGCTACACCTTC. This sequence encodes CASSPRTGYGYTF. The full variable domain, rest sourced from reference TRBV14 and TRBJ1-2, is EAGVTQFPSHSVIEKGQTVTLRCDPISGHDNLYWYRRVMGKEIKFLLHFVKESKQDESGMPNNRFLAERTGGTYSTLKVQPAELEDSGVYFCASSPRTGYGYTFGSGTRLTVV.

In its sample, this clonotype was seen a few times. The V and J genes are TRBV7-3 and TRBJ2-4; the match to TRBD2 covers 10 bases. The J segment lost 3 bases and the V segment lost 5 bases, leaving 16 bases of the junction unmatched. The CDR3 length is 19 residues. The germline V gene has CDR1 SGHTA and CDR2 FQGTGA. CDR3 bases: TGTGCCAGCAGCCCCGGGACTAGCGTTGTTATCCTAGTCAAAAACATTCAGTACTTC. This translates into CASSPGTSVVILVKNIQYF.

This clonotype appeared a few times. The J gene is TRBJ2-3, the V gene TRBV6-1; D perhaps matches TRBD2 (5 bases). The CDR3 loop spans 14 amino acids. The V end lost 11 bases, the J end lost 0 bases, and 15 bases lay between the germline ends. Looked up from germline, CDR1 is MNHNS and CDR2 is SASEGT. CDR3 sequence reads: CASIRRVSTDTQYF. The DNA for the CDR3 is TGTGCCTCAATAAGGCGGGTTAGCACAGATACGCAGTATTTT.

At least ten counts were recorded for this clonotype. This chain uses TRBV14 with TRBJ2-7; TRBD2 matches 11 bases. CDR1 SGHDN and CDR2 FVKESK come from the germline V gene. V trimming: 1 base; J trimming: 3 bases; junction bases outside the gene matches: 5. This CDR3 has 16 amino acids. The CDR3 DNA follows: TGTGCCAGCAGCCAAGTGACTAGCGGGATAGGCTACGAGCAGTACTTC. It specifies CASSQVTSGIGYEQYF.

This clonotype was observed a handful of times. This rearrangement joins TRBV29-1 to TRBJ2-2, with D possibly TRBD1 on 6 matching bases. V was clipped by 5 bases and J by 1 base, with 8 bases between them. In germline, CDR1 is SQVTM, CDR2 ANQGSEA. The CDR3 is made up of 13 amino acids. CDR3 bases: TGCAGCGTTCCGACAGGGAACACCGGGGAGCTGTTTTTT. Translation gives CSVPTGNTGELFF.

The chain has TRBV5-1 and TRBJ2-7; unclear D gene. CDR3 length: 12 residues. Germline loops: CDR1 SGHRS, CDR2 YFSETQ. V lost 7 bases and J lost 4, with 12 bases in between. CDR3 protein: CASSQPGYEQYF. The CDR3 bases are TGCGCCAGCTCTCAACCCGGTTACGAGCAGTACTTC.

A few counts support this clonotype. CDR3 loop: CASSLYDGRGYEQYF. CDR3 coding DNA: TGCGCCAGCAGCTTGTACGACGGGAGGGGATACGAGCAGTACTTC. The rearrangement links TRBV5-1 to TRBJ2-7, with 8 positions matching TRBD2. The length of the CDR3 is 15 residues. With V trimmed by 1 base and J by 4 bases, 7 bases remained unmatched. The germline CDR1 and CDR2 sequences are SGHRS and YFSETQ.

The rearrangement links TRBV7-9 to TRBJ1-1, with 7 bases fitting TRBD1. V dropped 5 bases and J dropped 1; count of bases not matched to a gene: 7. The CDR3 totals 15 residues. Germline V lookup: CDR1 SEHNR, CDR2 FQNEAQ (reference sequence). In nucleotides, the CDR3 is TGTGCCAGCAGCCCGAAGGGGGCACCGAACACTGAAGCTTTCTTT. Translation gives CASSPKGAPNTEAFF.

The rearrangement joins TRBV29-1 to TRBJ2-7; TRBD2 aligns across 10 bases. The junction had 5 bases not matched to a gene; V was cut back by 5 bases and J by 1 base. Germline CDR1 is SQVTM and CDR2 is ANQGSEA. The CDR3 length is 14 residues. The CDR3 DNA is TGCAGCGTTAACCGACTAGCGGGTTCCTACGAGCAGTACTTC. This gives the protein CSVNRLAGSYEQYF.

This clonotype was counted only a few times. The chain uses TRBV2 and TRBJ2-7; D is undetermined. Per germline, CDR1 SNHLY and CDR2 FYNNEI. CDR3 length equals 11 residues. Trimming removed 7 bases from V and 3 bases from J, with 7 bases in between. CDR3 region: CASTERYEQYF. CDR3 sequence (DNA): TGTGCCAGCACCGAACGCTACGAGCAGTACTTC.

The V call is TRBV6-2 or TRBV6-3, the J call TRBJ2-7; 8 nucleotides line up with TRBD2. V dropped 0 bases and J dropped 5; count of bases not matched to a gene: 6. The germline gives CDR1 MNHEY, CDR2 SVGEGT. The CDR3 loop spans 15 amino acids. CDR3 region: CASSYSLTSVHEQYF. CDR3 sequence (DNA): TGTGCCAGCAGTTACTCCCTGACTAGCGTCCACGAGCAGTACTTC.

Ten or more counts support this clonotype. The chain links TRBV6-2 or TRBV6-3 to TRBJ2-2, with D tentatively TRBD2 (5 bases). The CDR3 totals 13 residues. The germline gives CDR1 MNHEY, CDR2 SVGEGT. Trimming shortened V by 7 bases and J by 4 bases, and 10 bases separated the two germline ends. The DNA for the CDR3 is TGTGCCAGCAAGGAGCGGCGCACCGGGGAGCTGTTTTTT. Its protein is CASKERRTGELFF.

V is TRBV12-3 or TRBV12-4 and J is TRBJ2-5; 8 nucleotides match TRBD1. Trimming cost V 7 bases and J 2 bases; bases outside gene matches: 9. This CDR3 is 15 amino acids long. CDR3 in DNA: TGTGCCAGCACGCCGTTACAGGGGGGACAAGAGACCCAGTACTTC. Protein sequence: CASTPLQGGQETQYF.

A few counts support this clonotype. This chain uses TRBV29-1 with TRBJ2-7, with D possibly TRBD2 on 6 matching bases. Germline-derived CDR1 and CDR2 are SQVTM and ANQGSEA. This CDR3 is 10 amino acids long. Deletions cut 6 bases from V and 9 bases from J, with 12 bases between. In DNA, the CDR3 is TGCAGCGTCGGGACTGTGAGGCAGTACTTC. Its translation is CSVGTVRQYF.